These 23 T cell receptor beta chains share one sample of origin, sequenced in a study of blood T cell repertoires in COVID-19. Measured with immunoSEQ multiplex PCR; TCRdb has only the in-frame clones, and not every one. The sample holds roughly 250,000 clones; around 85% are singletons and the top ten take around 4.5%. Sequenced input: PBMCs or T cells enriched from blood (not recorded which). The receptors shown here come from a woman in her 30s who had recovered from COVID-19.

This chain uses TRBV28 with TRBJ1-1; TRBD1 matches 9 bases. V lost 3 bases and J lost 6; bases outside the gene matches: 8. The germline V gene has CDR1 MDHEN and CDR2 SYDVKM. The CDR3 runs 15 residues. The chain's CDR3 is CASSFRTGVGAEAFF. The DNA of the CDR3 is TGTGCCAGCAGTTTCCGGACAGGGGTTGGCGCTGAAGCTTTCTTT.

Comments on this clone: Other DNA sequences of this sample code for an identical CDR3. The chain couples TRBV5-1 to TRBJ1-1; tentative D call: TRBD1 (5 bases). CDR1 SGHRS and CDR2 YFSETQ come from the germline V gene. The V end was cut by 1 base, the J end by 2 bases, with 6 bases between. This CDR3 has 13 amino acids. The CDR3 is CASSLRGNTEAFF. As DNA, the CDR3 is TGCGCCAGCAGCTTGAGGGGCAACACTGAAGCTTTCTTT.

The genes are TRBV6-5 and TRBJ2-7; D might be TRBD1 (5 bases). V was clipped by 0 bases and J by 2 bases, with 11 bases between them. CDR3 length equals 15 residues. CDR1 and CDR2 from the germline V gene are MNHEY and SVGAGI. In DNA form, the CDR3 reads TGTGCCAGCAGTTACTCCTGGGGCACTCCCTACGAGCAGTACTTC. Its translation is CASSYSWGTPYEQYF.

This sequence joins TRBV27 and TRBJ1-2; possibly TRBD1 for D (6 bases). The CDR3 is 13 residues long. Between the trimmed V and J ends, which lost 1 base and 8 bases, there was a span of 11 bases. Germline V gene data show CDR1 as MNHEY and CDR2 as SMNVEV (reference sequence). The CDR3 protein is CASSLYGGRGYTF. CDR3 coding DNA: TGTGCCAGCAGTTTATATGGGGGCAGGGGCTACACCTTC.

V gene TRBV14 combines with J gene TRBJ1-2; possible D gene TRBD1, 5 bases. Between the trimmed V and J ends, which lost 2 bases and 7 bases, there was a span of 11 bases. The CDR3 spans 13 residues. Germline loops: CDR1 SGHDN, CDR2 FVKESK. The CDR3 reads CASSQLTASGYTF. CDR3 sequence (DNA): TGTGCCAGCAGCCAACTGACAGCCTCTGGCTACACCTTC.

The chain joins TRBV28 to TRBJ2-3, with 10 bases aligning to TRBD1. Germline CDR1 MDHEN, CDR2 SYDVKM. There are 15 residues in the CDR3. The trim removed 2 bases at V and 8 bases at J, leaving 7 bases unmatched. CDR3 amino acids: CASSLEDRGGLTQYF. Here the CDR3 DNA reads TGTGCCAGCAGTTTAGAGGACAGGGGGGGCCTTACGCAGTATTTT.

The chain uses TRBV4-1 and TRBJ2-3; tentative D call: TRBD2 (6 bases). Trimming cost V 8 bases and J 6 bases, with 36 bases left between them. CDR3 length equals 20 residues. The germline V gene has CDR1 MGHRA and CDR2 YSYEKL. Written as DNA, the CDR3 is TGCGCCAGCCCTACTAGGGCCCTACCGGGAGCCCCCTACCGGGGGGATACGCAGTATTTT. Its protein is CASPTRALPGAPYRGDTQYF.

This chain links TRBV7-9 with TRBJ1-5; weak D call: TRBD1 (6 bases). The CDR3 spans 18 residues. V dropped 1 base and J dropped 0 bases, with 16 bases sitting between them. From germline, CDR1 is SEHNR and CDR2 FQNEAQ (reference sequence). CDR3 coding DNA: TGTGCCAGCAGCTTAGTCGAGGGCAGGGGTTCTAGCAATCAGCCCCAGCATTTT. This encodes CASSLVEGRGSSNQPQHF.

The rearrangement links TRBV28 to TRBJ2-5; possibly TRBD1 for D (5 bases). The germline gives CDR1 MDHEN, CDR2 SYDVKM. The V end lost 2 bases, the J end lost 3 bases, and 22 bases lay between the germline ends. This CDR3 spans 18 amino acids. This CDR3 is CASSLGLGALEEEETQYF. CDR3 DNA: TGTGCCAGCAGTTTAGGTCTTGGGGCTCTCGAAGAGGAAGAGACCCAGTACTTC.

This chain connects TRBV30 to TRBJ1-6, with D perhaps TRBD1 (5 bases). This CDR3 spans 14 amino acids. CDR1 GTSNPN and CDR2 SVGIG come from the germline V gene (reference sequence). V gave up 4 bases and J gave up 9 bases, with 16 bases separating them. The DNA for the CDR3 is TGTGCCTGGAAACCGGAGGGGCCGGTTTCACCCCTCCACTTT. Translated: CAWKPEGPVSPLHF.

J is TRBJ2-5 and V is TRBV13; the D gene is possibly TRBD2 (6 bases). CDR3 length: 14 residues. Germline V lookup: CDR1 PRHDT, CDR2 FYEKMQ (reference sequence). V was trimmed by 5 bases and J by 2 bases, leaving 12 bases between them. Here the CDR3 DNA reads TGTGCCAGCAGCCAAGGGACTCTTCAAGAGACCCAGTACTTC. This sequence encodes CASSQGTLQETQYF.

This chain links TRBV10-3 with TRBJ1-1; tentatively, D is TRBD1 (5 bases). The CDR3 spans 13 residues. Germline V gives CDR1 ENHRY, CDR2 SYGVKD. Between the trimmed V and J ends, which lost 6 bases and 1 base, there was a span of 9 bases. In DNA form, the CDR3 reads TGTGCCATCAGACGACAGTCGAACACTGAAGCTTTCTTT. It is translated as CAIRRQSNTEAFF.

The gene calls are TRBV28 and TRBJ1-3; TRBD1 agrees at 8 bases. CDR3 length equals 16 residues. Germline V lookup: CDR1 MDHEN, CDR2 SYDVKM. V trimming: 3 bases; J trimming: 2 bases; junction bases outside the gene matches: 6. The CDR3 region has the DNA TGTGCCAGCAGTTTTTACCAGGGGGCCGCTGGAAACACCATATATTTT. Protein product: CASSFYQGAAGNTIYF.

This chain links TRBV28 with TRBJ1-4; D is ambiguous. Looked up from germline, CDR1 is MDHEN and CDR2 is SYDVKM. V lost 4 bases, J lost 0 bases, and 12 bases lay in between. CDR3 length: 16 residues. CDR3 in amino acids: CASSSPDGATNEKLFF. Here the CDR3 DNA reads TGTGCCAGCAGTTCCCCCGACGGGGCAACTAATGAAAAACTGTTTTTT. The full variable domain, its missing parts supplied by reference TRBV28 and TRBJ1-4, is DVKVTQSSRYLVKRTGEKVFLECVQDMDHENMFWYRQDPGLGLRLIYFSYDVKMKEKGDIPEGYSVSREKKERFSLILESASTNQTSMYLCASSSPDGATNEKLFFGSGTQLSVL.

The chain employs TRBV6-5 and TRBJ2-7, with 8 bases that match TRBD2. Germline V CDR1 and CDR2: MNHEY, SVGAGI. The V and J ends lost 8 bases and 3 bases, in that order; junction bases with no gene match: 6. This CDR3 has 13 residues. The CDR3 loop is CASAKRGNYEQYF. The CDR3 coding sequence is TGTGCCAGCGCGAAGCGGGGGAACTACGAGCAGTACTTC.

This chain links TRBV11-2 with TRBJ2-2; 11 bases agree with TRBD1. Germline CDR1 is SGHAT and CDR2 is FQNNGV. The CDR3 length is 16 residues. The junction had 1 base not matched to a gene; V was cut back by 4 bases and J by 0 bases. The CDR3 DNA reads as TGTGCCAGCAGCTCGGGACAGGGGGCGAACACCGGGGAGCTGTTTTTT. This gives the protein CASSSGQGANTGELFF.

The sample holds many counts of this clone. The chain uses TRBV5-4 and TRBJ1-6; 9 positions match TRBD1. CDR1 SGHNT and CDR2 YYREEE come from the germline V gene (reference sequence). This CDR3 is built from 16 residues. The trim removed 2 bases at V and 6 bases at J, leaving 6 bases unmatched. The CDR3 reads CASSFDRGLSNSPLHF. The CDR3 coding sequence is TGTGCCAGCAGCTTCGACAGGGGGTTGTCTAATTCACCCCTCCACTTT.

This clone turned up a few times. The rearrangement links TRBV11-2 to TRBJ2-3; possible D gene TRBD1, 6 bases. Between the trimmed V and J ends, which lost 1 base and 3 bases, there was a span of 20 bases. Germline V gene lookup returns CDR1 SGHAT and CDR2 FQNNGV. The CDR3 is made up of 18 amino acids. CDR3 sequence reads: CASSLGSNRDPLTDTQYF. CDR3 in DNA: TGTGCCAGCAGCTTAGGATCAAACAGGGACCCGCTGACAGATACGCAGTATTTT.

The chain has TRBV5-1 and TRBJ1-3; tentatively, D is TRBD1 (5 bases). CDR1 and CDR2 (germline): SGHRS, YFSETQ. Trimming removed 0 bases from V and 3 bases from J, with 16 bases in between. The CDR3 consists of 17 residues. The CDR3 reads CASSLAPADSRGNTIYF. CDR3 nucleotide sequence: TGCGCCAGCAGCTTGGCCCCGGCTGACAGCCGTGGAAACACCATATATTTT.

V usage is TRBV20-1 and J usage is TRBJ2-3; a possible D gene is TRBD2 (6 bases). This CDR3 comprises 13 residues. V lost 3 bases and J lost 1, with 8 bases in between. The germline gives CDR1 DFQATT, CDR2 SNEGSKA (reference sequence). The CDR3 sequence is CSASASGTDTQYF. The CDR3, as DNA: TGCAGTGCTAGTGCTAGCGGCACAGATACGCAGTATTTT.

V and J are TRBV10-3 and TRBJ2-7; 10 bases line up with TRBD1. The CDR3 runs to 15 residues. The trim removed 3 bases at V and 5 bases at J, leaving 7 bases unmatched. Germline CDR1 and CDR2: ENHRY and SYGVKD. Here the CDR3 DNA reads TGTGCCATCAGTGAAGGGACAGGGGTTGGCCACGAGCAGTACTTC. Amino acid sequence: CAISEGTGVGHEQYF.

V is TRBV5-6 and J is TRBJ2-7, with 11 positions matching TRBD1. J gave up 3 bases and V 4 bases, and 9 bases lay outside the gene matches. The CDR3 loop spans 16 amino acids. Germline values: CDR1 SGHDT, CDR2 YYEEEE. DNA for the CDR3: TGTGCCAGCAGCCTCGCCGGGACAGGGGGTTACTACGAGCAGTACTTC. It codes for CASSLAGTGGYYEQYF.

This chain connects TRBV30 to TRBJ1-1, with D tentatively TRBD1 (6 bases). The CDR3 is made up of 14 amino acids. Trimming stripped 8 bases from V and 2 bases from J, with 18 bases between. Germline V gives CDR1 GTSNPN, CDR2 SVGIG (reference sequence). The DNA of the CDR3 is TGTGCCCTATGGCCAGGGGCATTCAACACTGAAGCTTTCTTT. Protein sequence: CALWPGAFNTEAFF.